This note documents a single T cell receptor (beta chain) sequence. Its antigen remains unidentified. The CDR3 is 10 amino acids. CDR1 is ENHRY, CDR2 SYGVKD, per germline. Trimming left V 8 bases short and J 5 bases short, with 6 bases between. This sample was taken from a study of beta chain features in type 1 diabetes. Study details: Patients looked much like healthy donors when it came to age, gender and cell yields. Study-wide results and limits: For Type 1 diabetes patients, all four CD4+ subsets carried TCRB CDR3s that were moderately but significantly shorter. PCR might preferentially amplify shorter templates, equally in patients and controls. Fewer insertions but more deletions were seen at VDJ junctions in type 1 diabetes patients.

As every portion of the isolated RNA was reverse transcribed, the sequencing read expressed TCRB transcripts. Sequenced by immunoSEQ multiplex PCR; TCRdb stores in-frame clones only, minus some. Found here are about 260,000 clones, 55% to 70% of them singletons; the top ten hold about 0.05%. The V and J genes are TRBV10-3 and TRBJ2-5, with D perhaps TRBD1 or TRBD2 (5 bases each). Sequencing was carried out using naive CD4+ T cells from blood. The sequence came from a man aged 25-40 years in good health. The CDR3 reads CAIGTETQYF. The CDR3 nucleotides read TGTGCCATCGGGACGGAGACCCAGTACTTC.